This entry describes one T cell receptor (beta chain). These data belong to a study of control samples from healthy donors and cancer patients. CDR1 and CDR2 (germline): MNHNS, SASEGT. Losses at the gene ends were 2 bases for V and 2 bases for J; bases not matched to a gene: 9. This CDR3 is built from 18 residues. Here immunoSEQ multiplex PCR was the method, and the copy in TCRdb shows in-frame clones only, minus some. The sample consists of about 150,000 clones, around nine tenths of them appearing once. The receptor's source is a woman aged 25 to 39 in good health. Specimen: blood. The chain carries TRBV6-1 and TRBJ1-6; 7 nucleotides agree with TRBD1. CDR3 nucleotide sequence: TGTGCCAGCAGTGAAAGGGTGACAGGGTTGCCCTATAATTCACCCCTCCACTTT. This codes for CASSERVTGLPYNSPLHF.